Following are 26 T cell receptor beta chains from one sample sequenced in a study of blood T cell repertoires in COVID-19. Libraries were prepared by immunoSEQ multiplex PCR; TCRdb keeps only in-frame clonotypes and omits some of them. Of about 220,000 clones in the sample, about 85% were seen once. The sequenced sample was peripheral blood. These receptors came from a man aged 50 or older who had recovered from COVID-19.

On this clone: At one end, the junction sequence differs from germline, possibly due to a read error. The V call is TRBV2, the J call TRBJ1-5, with 10 bases that match TRBD1. The CDR3 is 16 residues long. Germline CDR1 SNHLY, CDR2 FYNNEI. CDR3 sequence reads: CAGSDPGTGVNQPQHF. The CDR3 DNA reads as TGTGCCGGCAGTGATCCCGGGACAGGGGTCAATCAGCCCCAGCATTTT.

The chain combines TRBV10-1 with TRBJ1-2; TRBD1 agrees at 10 bases. CDR3 length: 13 residues. Germline-derived CDR1 and CDR2 are WNHNN and SYGVQD (reference sequence). With 10 bases clipped from V and 6 bases from J, the junction kept 8 bases outside the gene matches. The CDR3 DNA reads TGCGCCAAAAGGACAGGGGGGGTTGATGGCTACACCTTC. It is translated as CAKRTGGVDGYTF.

CDR3 coding DNA: TGTGCCAGCAGTTACCGGGGCAGCGGGAGGATGTACGAGCAGTACTTC. It encodes CASSYRGSGRMYEQYF. The chain is built from TRBV6-2 or TRBV6-3 and TRBJ2-7; 9 bases are shared with TRBD2. The CDR3 sequence is 16 residues long. V was pared by 2 bases and J by 4 bases, with 9 bases of the junction left unmatched. Per germline, CDR1 MNHEY and CDR2 SVGEGT.

The rearrangement links TRBV9 to TRBJ1-1; D may be TRBD1 (6 bases). V dropped 4 bases and J dropped 1 base, with 11 bases sitting between them. The CDR3 is 14 residues long. Looked up from germline, CDR1 is SGDLS and CDR2 is YYNGEE. Written as DNA, the CDR3 is TGTGCCAGCAGCTCCGACAGGAGGAACACTGAAGCTTTCTTT. Amino acid sequence: CASSSDRRNTEAFF.

This chain connects TRBV6-6 to TRBJ2-5; the D is unclear. With 2 bases removed from V and 4 bases from J, the gap between germline ends came to 17 bases. The CDR3 runs 16 residues. Germline V lookup: CDR1 MNHNY, CDR2 SVGAGI (reference sequence). The DNA of the CDR3 is TGTGCCAGCAGTTACGGTGACAACCACGCCGCAGAGACCCAGTACTTC. The encoded protein is CASSYGDNHAAETQYF.

The V gene is TRBV28, the J gene TRBJ1-5, with D possibly TRBD1 on 6 matching bases. The V and J ends lost 4 bases and 3 bases respectively, with 16 bases between them. Germline loops: CDR1 MDHEN, CDR2 SYDVKM. This CDR3 contains 16 residues. The CDR3 here is CASSYPGAAPNQPQHF. The CDR3 DNA follows: TGTGCCAGCAGTTATCCAGGGGCGGCCCCCAATCAGCCCCAGCATTTT.

The rearrangement links TRBV4-2 to TRBJ2-5; 11 positions match TRBD2. The V and J ends lost 0 bases and 4 bases, in that order; junction bases with no gene match: 4. This CDR3 has 16 amino acids. CDR1 is LGHNA, CDR2 YNFKEQ, per germline. The CDR3 sequence: CASSQDSGRAGETQYF. The DNA for the CDR3 is TGTGCCAGCAGCCAAGATAGCGGGAGGGCGGGAGAGACCCAGTACTTC.

The V call is TRBV28, the J call TRBJ1-3; 8 positions agree with TRBD1. Germline assignment: CDR1 MDHEN and CDR2 SYDVKM. The CDR3 runs to 17 residues. With V trimmed by 4 bases and J by 0 bases, 8 bases remained unmatched. The DNA for the CDR3 is TGTGCCAGCAGTTCAGGGGGACAGGCCGACTCTGGAAACACCATATATTTT. This encodes CASSSGGQADSGNTIYF.

The chain combines TRBV11-2 with TRBJ2-2; TRBD2 agrees at 13 bases. This CDR3 is built from 17 residues. Trimming cost V 1 base and J 5 bases; bases outside gene matches: 4. From germline, CDR1 is SGHAT and CDR2 FQNNGV. The CDR3 bases are TGTGCCAGCAGCTTAGGACTAGCGGGAGGAAGTACCGGGGAGCTGTTTTTT. Protein: CASSLGLAGGSTGELFF.

This chain uses TRBV7-4 with TRBJ1-6; D unresolved. V shed 1 base and J shed 10 bases, with 8 bases lying between them. The CDR3 is 13 residues long. CDR1 and CDR2 (germline): SGHVT, SQSDAQ. The chain's CDR3 is CASSLGAGSPLHF. DNA of the CDR3: TGTGCCAGCAGCTTAGGGGCTGGGTCACCCCTCCACTTT.

The chain joins TRBV7-9 to TRBJ2-5; D not resolved. V was clipped by 1 base and J by 2 bases, with 8 bases between them. The CDR3 has 14 residues. Germline V gene data show CDR1 as SEHNR and CDR2 as FQNEAQ (reference sequence). In nucleotides, the CDR3 is TGTGCCAGCAGCTTAGAACCGAGACAAGAGACCCAGTACTTC. This sequence encodes CASSLEPRQETQYF.

This clone has only a few counts. The chain carries TRBV9 and TRBJ2-2, with D perhaps matching TRBD1 (6 bases). There are 17 residues in the CDR3. Trimming removed 4 bases at V and 4 bases at J, with 20 bases between. The V gene's germline CDR1 is SGDLS and CDR2 YYNGEE. The CDR3 coding sequence is TGTGCCAGCAGCCCAAAAGGGGGTTCGCGGCTCACCGGGGAGCTGTTTTTT. This translates into CASSPKGGSRLTGELFF.

For this clone: Additional DNA sequences in this sample encode the identical CDR3. The chain joins TRBV7-9 to TRBJ2-7, with TRBD1 identical over 9 bases. J was trimmed by 2 bases and V by 1 base; bases with no gene match: 0. The CDR3 is made up of 14 amino acids. The germline V gene has CDR1 SEHNR and CDR2 FQNEAQ (reference sequence). CDR3 residues: CASSLGQGAYEQYF. The CDR3, as DNA: TGTGCCAGCAGCTTAGGACAGGGGGCCTACGAGCAGTACTTC.

The count of this clone is one. The V call is TRBV5-1, the J call TRBJ2-7; D is ambiguous. The CDR3 extends over 13 amino acids. CDR1 and CDR2 (germline): SGHRS, YFSETQ. The V end was cut by 0 bases, the J end by 7 bases, with 11 bases between. The CDR3 spells CASSLALYREQYF. The CDR3 DNA is TGCGCCAGCAGCTTGGCCCTGTATCGTGAGCAGTACTTC.

This sequence joins TRBV19 and TRBJ2-2; 9 bases align to TRBD1. The CDR3 is 12 residues long. Germline loops: CDR1 LNHDA, CDR2 SQIVND (reference sequence). The J segment lost 4 bases and the V segment lost 11 bases, leaving 2 bases of the junction unmatched. The chain's CDR3 is CAGTGSTGELFF. CDR3 DNA: TGTGCCGGGACAGGGTCCACCGGGGAGCTGTTTTTT.

This chain links TRBV4-2 with TRBJ2-1; 16 bases map to TRBD2. The CDR3 consists of 19 residues. CDR1 and CDR2 (germline): LGHNA, YNFKEQ. V lost 0 bases and J lost 7; bases outside the gene matches: 9. CDR3 sequence: CASSQEGLAGGPEGNEQFF. In DNA, the CDR3 is TGTGCCAGCAGCCAAGAGGGACTAGCGGGAGGGCCTGAAGGGAATGAGCAGTTCTTC.

This chain joins TRBV7-9 and TRBJ2-1; no reliable D call. Germline V gene data show CDR1 as SEHNR and CDR2 as FQNEAQ (reference sequence). V was trimmed by 2 bases and J by 5 bases, leaving 10 bases between them. The CDR3 sequence is 14 residues long. DNA for the CDR3: TGTGCCAGCAGCTTAAAGCGACGGGACAATGAGCAGTTCTTC. It yields the protein CASSLKRRDNEQFF.

The genes are TRBV7-8 and TRBJ2-5, with 9 bases lining up with TRBD1. Germline values: CDR1 SGHVS, CDR2 FQNEAQ. Losses at the gene ends were 5 bases for V and 5 bases for J; bases not matched to a gene: 6. This CDR3 is 14 amino acids long. In DNA, the CDR3 is TGTGCCAGCAGCCTCGGAGGACAGGGGGAGACCCAGTACTTC. Translation gives CASSLGGQGETQYF.

As to this clone: Other DNA sequences from this sample encode an identical CDR3 as well. This sequence joins TRBV5-4 and TRBJ1-1; tentatively, D is TRBD1 (5 bases). The germline CDR1 and CDR2 sequences are SGHNT and YYREEE (reference sequence). The CDR3 covers 13 residues. The V gene lost 4 bases and the J gene lost 1 base, with 8 bases spanning the gap. Here the CDR3 reads CASSPTGNTEAFF. The DNA for the CDR3 is TGTGCCAGCAGCCCAACAGGGAACACTGAAGCTTTCTTT. The entire variable domain, with the rest obtained from reference TRBV5-4 and TRBJ1-1, is as follows: ETGVTQSPTHLIKTRGQQVTLRCSSQSGHNTVSWYQQALGQGPQFIFQYYREEENGRGNFPPRFSGLQFPNYSSELNVNALELDDSALYLCASSPTGNTEAFFGQGTRLTVV.

This sequence joins TRBV18 and TRBJ2-5, with 8 bases lining up with TRBD1. Trimming took 5 bases from V and 2 from J; bases not matched to a gene: 7. CDR3 length: 15 amino acids. Germline CDR1 is KGHSH and CDR2 is LQKENI. CDR3 protein: CASSTQQGVQETQYF. For the CDR3, the DNA is TGTGCCAGCTCAACCCAACAGGGGGTGCAAGAGACCCAGTACTTC.

This CDR3 is CSVEQGRGHNEQFF. In DNA, the CDR3 is TGCAGCGTTGAACAGGGAAGGGGTCACAATGAGCAGTTCTTC. The chain links TRBV29-1 to TRBJ2-1, with TRBD1 as a possible D gene (5 bases). The CDR3 is 14 residues long. Trimming removed 2 bases at V and 5 bases at J, with 13 bases between. The V gene's germline CDR1 is SQVTM and CDR2 ANQGSEA.

DNA of the CDR3: TGTGCCAGCAGAAAGAACCCTAGCGGGGGCTACGAGCAGTACTTC. This encodes CASRKNPSGGYEQYF. V and J are TRBV7-8 and TRBJ2-7; 10 bases agree with TRBD2. CDR3 length: 15 amino acids. The ends lost 6 bases at V and 3 bases at J; junction bases unmatched: 8. Germline values: CDR1 SGHVS, CDR2 FQNEAQ. Full variable domain (rest looked up from reference TRBV7-8 and TRBJ2-7): GAGVSQSPRYKVAKRGQDVALRCDPISGHVSLFWYQQALGQGPEFLTYFQNEAQLDKSGLPSDRFFAERPEGSVSTLKIQRTQQEDSAVYLCASRKNPSGGYEQYFGPGTRLTVT.

The genes are TRBV30 and TRBJ2-3, with D possibly being TRBD2 (5 bases). Trimming cost V 3 bases and J 0 bases, with 10 bases left between them. The CDR3 contains 14 residues. Germline V gene lookup returns CDR1 GTSNPN and CDR2 SVGIG (reference sequence). The CDR3 sequence is CAWRRSASTDTQYF. CDR3 bases: TGTGCCTGGAGACGTAGCGCGAGCACAGATACGCAGTATTTT.

V gene TRBV7-9 combines with J gene TRBJ2-7; 10 nucleotides align to TRBD2. Unmatched junction bases numbered 10, after V lost 2 bases and J lost 6 bases. Germline CDR1 and CDR2: SEHNR and FQNEAQ (reference sequence). This CDR3 is built from 16 residues. This CDR3 reads CASSLLTSGITGEQYF. CDR3 bases: TGTGCCAGCAGCTTACTTACTAGCGGGATTACGGGCGAGCAGTACTTC.

This clone has just one count. This chain's CDR3 is CASSELGYGMEQYF. Written as DNA, the CDR3 is TGTGCCAGCAGTGAATTGGGCTACGGGATGGAGCAGTACTTC. V is TRBV2 and J is TRBJ2-7; D is perhaps TRBD2 (5 bases). This CDR3 region has 14 residues. V was shortened by 2 bases and J by 7 bases, with 15 bases between the two germline ends. Germline assignment: CDR1 SNHLY and CDR2 FYNNEI.

The rearrangement links TRBV18 to TRBJ2-2; D might be TRBD2 (6 bases). Trimming left V 3 bases short and J 8 bases short, with 13 bases between. This CDR3 is built from 14 residues. Per germline, CDR1 KGHSH and CDR2 LQKENI. CDR3 DNA sequence: TGTGCCAGCTCACCGACCCGGGAGAGTGGGGAGCTGTTTTTT. Protein: CASSPTRESGELFF.